The 5 T cell receptor beta chains below were found in one sample sequenced in a study of cytomegalovirus exposure and HLA in healthy donors. The study ran its PCR with 60 Vbeta and 13 Jbeta primers. The repertoire was sequenced with immunoSEQ multiplex PCR; TCRdb's copy has only in-frame clones and lacks some. Of 60,000 to 70,000 clones in the sample, roughly 80% are singletons; the top ten hold about 8.3%. Source material: PBMCs. These receptors came from a man aged 55 to 69 in good health and CMV-seropositive.

The gene calls are TRBV6-6 and TRBJ1-2, with 7 nucleotides matching TRBD1. Germline V lookup: CDR1 MNHNY, CDR2 SVGAGI (reference sequence). The CDR3 covers 12 residues. J lost 7 bases, V lost 5 bases, and 4 bases had no gene match. The CDR3 sequence is CASSLQGTGYTF. The CDR3 coding sequence is TGTGCCAGCAGTCTACAGGGGACTGGCTACACCTTC.

The chain combines TRBV6-6 with TRBJ2-7, with D possibly being TRBD1 (5 bases). This CDR3 spans 14 amino acids. V lost 3 bases and J lost 6, with 15 bases in between. From germline, CDR1 is MNHNY and CDR2 SVGAGI (reference sequence). Written as DNA, the CDR3 is TGTGCCAGCAGTTATGAGCAGGGCAGATCCGAGCAGTACTTC. Protein sequence: CASSYEQGRSEQYF.

In its sample, this clone was seen a few times. The chain links TRBV5-1 to TRBJ2-7, with 7 bases fitting TRBD1. The CDR3 is made up of 12 amino acids. Germline V gene lookup returns CDR1 SGHRS and CDR2 YFSETQ. Losses at the gene ends were 4 bases for V and 4 bases for J; bases not matched to a gene: 2. This CDR3 reads CASSPDRYEQYF. The CDR3 coding sequence is TGCGCCAGCAGCCCGGACAGGTACGAGCAGTACTTC.

This chain uses TRBV5-1 with TRBJ1-1; TRBD1 aligns across 7 bases. The length of the CDR3 is 14 residues. The germline V gene encodes CDR1 SGHRS and CDR2 YFSETQ. V gave up 5 bases and J gave up 0 bases; unmatched junction bases: 4. The CDR3 nucleotides are TGCGCCAGCAGTAGACAGGGAATGAACACTGAAGCTTTCTTT. Translation gives CASSRQGMNTEAFF.

On this clone: The sample has other DNA sequences that encode this CDR3 too. The V call is TRBV2, the J call TRBJ2-1; 9 bases line up with TRBD2. The CDR3 totals 17 residues. Germline loops: CDR1 SNHLY, CDR2 FYNNEI. J gave up 9 bases and V 4 bases, and 16 bases lay outside the gene matches. CDR3: CASSGARVGGGAGEQFF. Written as DNA, the CDR3 is TGTGCCAGCAGTGGGGCTCGGGTCGGCGGGGGGGCCGGTGAGCAGTTCTTC.